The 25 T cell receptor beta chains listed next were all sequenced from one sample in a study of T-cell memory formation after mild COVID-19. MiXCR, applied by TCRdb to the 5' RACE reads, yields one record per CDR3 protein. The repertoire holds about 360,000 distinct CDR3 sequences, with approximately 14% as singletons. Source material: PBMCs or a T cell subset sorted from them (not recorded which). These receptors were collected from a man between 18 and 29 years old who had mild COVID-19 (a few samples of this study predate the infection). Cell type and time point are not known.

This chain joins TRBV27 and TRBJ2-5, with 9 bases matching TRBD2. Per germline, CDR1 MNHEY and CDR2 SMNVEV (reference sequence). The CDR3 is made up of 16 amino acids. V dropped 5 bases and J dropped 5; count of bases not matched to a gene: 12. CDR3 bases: TGTGCCAGCAGTCCCTTAGCGGGGGCTTGGTGGGAGACCCAGTACTTC. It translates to CASSPLAGAWWETQYF.

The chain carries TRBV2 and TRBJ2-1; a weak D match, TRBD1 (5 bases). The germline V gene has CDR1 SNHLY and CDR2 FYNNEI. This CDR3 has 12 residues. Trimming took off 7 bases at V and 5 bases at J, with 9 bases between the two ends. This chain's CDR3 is CASMNRNNEQFF. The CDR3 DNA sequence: TGTGCCAGCATGAACAGGAACAATGAGCAGTTCTTC.

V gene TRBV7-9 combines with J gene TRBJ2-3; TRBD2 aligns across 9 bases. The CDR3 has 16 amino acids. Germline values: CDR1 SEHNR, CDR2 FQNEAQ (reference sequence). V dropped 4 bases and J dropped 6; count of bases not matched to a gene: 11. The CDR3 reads CASSSPTGTSGDTQYF. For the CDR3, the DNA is TGTGCCAGCAGCTCCCCGACAGGTACTAGCGGGGATACGCAGTATTTT.

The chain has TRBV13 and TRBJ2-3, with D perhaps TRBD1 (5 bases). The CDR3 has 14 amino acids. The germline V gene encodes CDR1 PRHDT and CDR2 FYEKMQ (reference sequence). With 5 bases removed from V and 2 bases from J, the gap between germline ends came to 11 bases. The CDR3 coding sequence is TGTGCCAGCAGCCTCAGGACAAACACAGATACGCAGTATTTT. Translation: CASSLRTNTDTQYF.

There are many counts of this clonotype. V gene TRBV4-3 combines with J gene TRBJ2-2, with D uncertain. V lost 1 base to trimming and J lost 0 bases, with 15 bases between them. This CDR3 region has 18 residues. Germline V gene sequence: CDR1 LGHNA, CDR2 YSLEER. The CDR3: CASSQALVGAANTGELFF. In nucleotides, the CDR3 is TGCGCCAGCAGCCAAGCCCTCGTAGGCGCCGCGAACACCGGGGAGCTGTTTTTT.

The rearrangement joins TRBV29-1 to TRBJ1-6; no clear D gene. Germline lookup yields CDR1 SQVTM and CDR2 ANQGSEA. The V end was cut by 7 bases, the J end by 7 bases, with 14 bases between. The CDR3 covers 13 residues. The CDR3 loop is CSAGEALNSPLHF. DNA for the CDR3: TGCAGCGCCGGGGAGGCATTAAATTCACCCCTCCACTTT.

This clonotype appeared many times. This CDR3 reads CASSIPGQEREKLFF. The CDR3 coding sequence is TGTGCCAGCAGCATACCCGGACAGGAGAGGGAAAAACTGTTTTTT. This chain joins TRBV12-3 or TRBV12-4 and TRBJ1-4; TRBD1 agrees at 7 bases. Unmatched junction bases numbered 12, after V lost 6 bases and J lost 8 bases. The CDR3 sequence is 15 residues long.

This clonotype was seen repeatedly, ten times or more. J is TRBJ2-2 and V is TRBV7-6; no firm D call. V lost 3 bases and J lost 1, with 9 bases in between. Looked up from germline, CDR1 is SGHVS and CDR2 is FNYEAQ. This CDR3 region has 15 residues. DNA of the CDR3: TGTGCCAGCAGCTTCCCCCCACAGAACACCGGGGAGCTGTTTTTT. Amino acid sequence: CASSFPPQNTGELFF.

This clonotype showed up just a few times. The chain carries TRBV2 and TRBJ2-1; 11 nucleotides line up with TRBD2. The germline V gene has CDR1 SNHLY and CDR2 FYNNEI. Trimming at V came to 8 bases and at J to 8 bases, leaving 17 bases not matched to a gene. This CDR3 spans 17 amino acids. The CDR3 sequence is CASSGGLAENPGDEQFF. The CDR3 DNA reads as TGTGCCAGCTCCGGGGGACTAGCGGAAAACCCAGGCGATGAGCAGTTCTTC. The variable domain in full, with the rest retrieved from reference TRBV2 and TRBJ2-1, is EPEVTQTPSHQVTQMGQEVILRCVPISNHLYFYWYRQILGQKVEFLVSFYNNEISEKSEIFDDQFSVERPDGSNFTLKIRSTKLEDSAMYFCASSGGLAENPGDEQFFGPGTRLTVL.

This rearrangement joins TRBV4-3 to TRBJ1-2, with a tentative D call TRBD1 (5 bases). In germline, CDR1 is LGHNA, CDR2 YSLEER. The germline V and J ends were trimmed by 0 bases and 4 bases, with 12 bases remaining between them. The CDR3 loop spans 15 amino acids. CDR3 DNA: TGCGCCAGCAGCCAAGAAAGGCGGGGGACCTATGGCTACACCTTC. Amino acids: CASSQERRGTYGYTF.

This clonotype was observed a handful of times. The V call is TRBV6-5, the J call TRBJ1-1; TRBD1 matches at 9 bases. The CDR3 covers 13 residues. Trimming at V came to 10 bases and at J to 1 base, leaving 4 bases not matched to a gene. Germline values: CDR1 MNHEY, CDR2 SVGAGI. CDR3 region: CATTTGGNTEAFF. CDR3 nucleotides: TGTGCCACGACGACAGGGGGGAACACTGAAGCTTTCTTT.

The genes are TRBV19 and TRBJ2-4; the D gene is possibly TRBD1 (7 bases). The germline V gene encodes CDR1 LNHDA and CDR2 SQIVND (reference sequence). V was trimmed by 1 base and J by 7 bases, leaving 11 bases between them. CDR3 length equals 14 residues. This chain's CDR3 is CASSIAPGGNIQYF. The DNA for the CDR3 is TGTGCCAGTAGTATAGCTCCAGGGGGGAACATTCAGTACTTC.

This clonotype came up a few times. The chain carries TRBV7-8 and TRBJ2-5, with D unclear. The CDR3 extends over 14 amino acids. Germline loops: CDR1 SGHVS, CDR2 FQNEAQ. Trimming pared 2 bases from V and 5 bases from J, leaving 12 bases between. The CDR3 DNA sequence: TGTGCCAGCAGCTTAATGGCTGTCCGGGAGACCCAGTACTTC. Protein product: CASSLMAVRETQYF.

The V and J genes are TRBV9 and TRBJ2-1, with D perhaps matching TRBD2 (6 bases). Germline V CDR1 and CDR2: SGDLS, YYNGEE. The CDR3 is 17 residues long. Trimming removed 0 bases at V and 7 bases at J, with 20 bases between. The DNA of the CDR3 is TGTGCCAGCAGCGTAGGTTTTCTGGTTCGCGGGGCGAATGAGCAGTTCTTC. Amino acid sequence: CASSVGFLVRGANEQFF.

CDR3 in amino acids: CASSFTGVAGETQYF. The CDR3, as DNA: TGTGCCAGCAGCTTCACAGGGGTTGCTGGAGAGACCCAGTACTTC. V is TRBV7-2 and J is TRBJ2-5; TRBD1 aligns across 7 bases. The germline V gene has CDR1 SGHTA and CDR2 FQGNSA. The CDR3 sequence is 15 residues long. The V and J ends lost 3 bases and 4 bases, in that order; junction bases with no gene match: 8.

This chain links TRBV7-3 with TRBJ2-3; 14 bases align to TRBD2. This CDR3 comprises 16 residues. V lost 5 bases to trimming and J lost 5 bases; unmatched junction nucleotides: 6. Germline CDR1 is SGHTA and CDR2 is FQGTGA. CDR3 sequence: CASSPVGLAGGDTQYF. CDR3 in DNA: TGTGCCAGCAGCCCGGTTGGACTAGCGGGGGGAGATACGCAGTATTTT.

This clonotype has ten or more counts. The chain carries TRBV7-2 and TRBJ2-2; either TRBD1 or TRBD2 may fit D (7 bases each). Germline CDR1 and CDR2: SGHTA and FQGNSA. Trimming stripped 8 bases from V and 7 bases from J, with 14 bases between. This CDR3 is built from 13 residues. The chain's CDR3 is CASGGGGFGELFF. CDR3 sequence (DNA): TGTGCCAGCGGGGGAGGGGGCTTCGGGGAGCTGTTTTTT.

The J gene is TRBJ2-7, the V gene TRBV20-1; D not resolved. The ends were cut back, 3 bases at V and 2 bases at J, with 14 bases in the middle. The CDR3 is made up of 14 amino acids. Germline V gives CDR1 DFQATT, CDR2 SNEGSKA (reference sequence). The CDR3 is CSARLNRNPYEQYF. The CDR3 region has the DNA TGCAGTGCTAGGCTCAACAGAAACCCCTACGAGCAGTACTTC.

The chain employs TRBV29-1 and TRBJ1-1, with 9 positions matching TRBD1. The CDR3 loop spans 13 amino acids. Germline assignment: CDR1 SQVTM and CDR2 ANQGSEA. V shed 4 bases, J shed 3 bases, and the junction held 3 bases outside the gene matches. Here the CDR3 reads CSVADRGDTEAFF. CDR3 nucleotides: TGCAGCGTTGCTGACAGGGGGGACACTGAAGCTTTCTTT.

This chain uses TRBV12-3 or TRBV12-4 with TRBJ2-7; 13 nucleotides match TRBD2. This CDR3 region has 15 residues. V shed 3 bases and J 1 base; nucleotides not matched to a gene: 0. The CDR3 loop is CASSLGLAGSYEQYV. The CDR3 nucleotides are TGTGCCAGCAGTTTGGGACTAGCGGGGTCCTACGAGCAGTACGTC.

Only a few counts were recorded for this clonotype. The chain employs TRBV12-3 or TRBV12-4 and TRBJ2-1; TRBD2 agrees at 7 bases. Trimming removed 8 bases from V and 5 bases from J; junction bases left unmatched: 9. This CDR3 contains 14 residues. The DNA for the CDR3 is TGTGCCAGCGGGGGGGGGAAGGGTAACAATGAGCAGTTCTTC. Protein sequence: CASGGGKGNNEQFF.

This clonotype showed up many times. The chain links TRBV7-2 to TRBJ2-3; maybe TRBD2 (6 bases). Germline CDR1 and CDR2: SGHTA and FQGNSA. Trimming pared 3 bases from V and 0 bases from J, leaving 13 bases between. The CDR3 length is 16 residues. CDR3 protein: CASSFPPGVSTDTQYF. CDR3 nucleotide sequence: TGTGCCAGCAGCTTCCCGCCGGGGGTAAGCACAGATACGCAGTATTTT.

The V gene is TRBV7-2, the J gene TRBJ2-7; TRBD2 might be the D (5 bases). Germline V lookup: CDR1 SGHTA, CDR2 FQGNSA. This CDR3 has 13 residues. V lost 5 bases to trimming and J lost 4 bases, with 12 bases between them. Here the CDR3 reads CASSLSGVYEQYF. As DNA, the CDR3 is TGTGCCAGCAGCCTCTCCGGGGTGTACGAGCAGTACTTC.

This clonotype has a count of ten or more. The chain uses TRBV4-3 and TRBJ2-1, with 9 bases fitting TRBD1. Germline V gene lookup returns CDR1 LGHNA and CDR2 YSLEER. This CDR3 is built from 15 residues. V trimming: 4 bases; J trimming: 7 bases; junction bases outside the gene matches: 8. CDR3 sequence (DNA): TGCGCCAGCAGCCGAGGGACAGGGACGAGGAATGAGCAGTTCTTC. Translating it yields CASSRGTGTRNEQFF.

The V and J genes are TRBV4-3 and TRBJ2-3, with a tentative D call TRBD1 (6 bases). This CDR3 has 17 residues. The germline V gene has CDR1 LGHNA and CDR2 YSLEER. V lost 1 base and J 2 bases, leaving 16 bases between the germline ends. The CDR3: CASSQAAGTSTTDTQYF. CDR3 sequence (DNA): TGCGCCAGCAGCCAAGCCGCCGGGACAAGTACCACAGATACGCAGTATTTT.